This T cell receptor (beta chain) stems from a study of blood T cell repertoires in COVID-19. Across the whole study: The analysed material was cDNA or gDNA that came from T cells, B-cell-depleted T cells, or PBMCs.

The CDR3 length is 14 residues. Germline CDR1 is SQVTM and CDR2 is ANQGSEA. The V gene lost 2 bases and the J gene lost 5 bases, with 14 bases spanning the gap. Profiled with immunoSEQ multiplex PCR; TCRdb holds only in-frame clones, not every one. The sample carries approximately 670,000 clones, 90% recorded once. This clonotype was sampled from a woman younger than 30 with acute or convalescent COVID-19. Material for sequencing was peripheral blood. This chain connects TRBV29-1 to TRBJ2-3; D is perhaps TRBD2 (6 bases). CDR3 sequence (DNA): TGCAGCGTTGAAAATGCGGGGTCGAAAGATACGCAGTATTTT. Translation gives CSVENAGSKDTQYF.